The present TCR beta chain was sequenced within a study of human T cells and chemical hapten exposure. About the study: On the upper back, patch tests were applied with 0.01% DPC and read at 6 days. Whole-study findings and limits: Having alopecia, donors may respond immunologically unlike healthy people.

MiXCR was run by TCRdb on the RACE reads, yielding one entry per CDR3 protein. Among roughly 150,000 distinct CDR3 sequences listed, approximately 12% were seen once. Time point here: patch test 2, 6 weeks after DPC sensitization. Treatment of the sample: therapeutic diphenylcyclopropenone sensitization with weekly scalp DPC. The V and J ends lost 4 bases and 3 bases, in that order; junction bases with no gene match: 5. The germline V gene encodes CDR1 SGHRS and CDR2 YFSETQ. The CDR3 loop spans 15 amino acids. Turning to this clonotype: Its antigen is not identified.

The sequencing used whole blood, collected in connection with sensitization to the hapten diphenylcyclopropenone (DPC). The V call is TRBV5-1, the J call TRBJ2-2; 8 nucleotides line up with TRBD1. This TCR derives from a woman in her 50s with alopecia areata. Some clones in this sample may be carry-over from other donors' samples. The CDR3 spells CASSPWTGYTGELFF. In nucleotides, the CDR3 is TGCGCCAGCAGCCCCTGGACAGGGTACACCGGGGAGCTGTTTTTT.